This is a list of T cell receptor beta chains from one sample in a study of T-cell reconstitution after alpha-beta-depleted transplantation in children. TCRdb analysed the PCR reads with MiXCR anew, one entry per CDR3 protein. The sample lists 400,000 to 500,000 distinct CDR3 sequences; roughly a tenth were seen once. The sample here was PBMCs from the stem cell graft donor, taken from the stem cell graft. Every receptor here comes from a human donor who donated a stem cell graft to a child with acute myeloid leukemia. The CDR3 runs from the conserved cysteine through the conserved F or W. Rows give clone size only sometimes, using once, few, many, or a class for an expanded clone.

cdr3_aa	clone_size	v_call	j_call
CASSSQGGGGQSYF	many	TRBV7-9	TRBJ2-7
CSARTSGTGELFF	NA	TRBV29-1	TRBJ2-2
CATSDPGHNYGYTF	NA	TRBV24-1	TRBJ1-2
CASRVGGDNTGELFF	NA	TRBV5-4	TRBJ2-2
CASSEEAGDDNEQFF	NA	TRBV9	TRBJ2-1
CASSLAYSNQPQHF	few	TRBV27	TRBJ1-5
CASSQDGHSSTDTQYF	few	TRBV14	TRBJ2-3
CASSPSIGLAGGVETQYF	few	TRBV18	TRBJ2-5
CASSLGTSTGEQYF	many	TRBV5-1	TRBJ2-7
CASSVDPLSDEQFF	few	TRBV9	TRBJ2-1